These 10 T cell receptor beta chains were sequenced from one sample in a study of T cells in Graves' hyperthyroidism and ophthalmopathy. Amplified TCR beta CDR3 regions came from RNA transcripts. When the TCR CDR3 underwent first-round RT-PCR, the HTBI primer set was used. A single record per CDR3 protein comes from TCRdb applying MiXCR to the multiplex PCR reads. This sample yields a few hundred thousand distinct CDR3 sequences, of which approximately 44% are seen a single time; roughly 8.2% belongs to the top ten. Sequences were obtained from peripheral blood or thyroid tissue (not recorded which). The receptors here all came from a woman in her late teens or twenties with Graves' hyperthyroidism.

The rearrangement uses TRBV6-4 and TRBJ2-1, with D possibly TRBD2 on 5 matching bases. Germline V gene data show CDR1 as MRHNA and CDR2 as SNTAGT. V was clipped by 8 bases and J by 4 bases, with 9 bases between them. This CDR3 contains 12 residues. CDR3: CASRGLYNEQFF. The CDR3, as DNA: TGTGCCAGCCGCGGGCTGTACAATGAGCAGTTCTTC.

This clonotype was counted ten times or more. The rearrangement uses TRBV7-9 and TRBJ2-7, with 8 bases fitting TRBD1. With V trimmed by 1 base and J by 2 bases, 1 base remained unmatched. Germline-derived CDR1 and CDR2 are SEHNR and FQNEAQ (reference sequence). This CDR3 contains 14 residues. The CDR3 bases are TGTGCCAGCAGCTTAGAGGACAGGGCCTACGAGCAGTACTTC. Residues: CASSLEDRAYEQYF.

This clonotype has a count of ten or more. V and J are TRBV7-2 and TRBJ1-2; 7 bases fit TRBD1. Germline CDR1 is SGHTA and CDR2 is FQGNSA. The CDR3 covers 16 residues. J gave up 2 bases and V 2 bases, and 8 bases lay outside the gene matches. CDR3: CASSLNFRGQNYGYTF. CDR3 in DNA: TGTGCCAGCAGCTTAAATTTTAGGGGGCAGAACTATGGCTACACCTTC.

This clonotype was picked up many times. The chain uses TRBV7-9 and TRBJ1-4, with D perhaps TRBD1 (6 bases). With 5 bases removed from V and 3 bases from J, the gap between germline ends came to 10 bases. This CDR3 is built from 14 residues. Germline CDR1 is SEHNR and CDR2 is FQNEAQ (reference sequence). CDR3 nucleotide sequence: TGTGCCAGCAGCCCCGGGACACCTAATGAAAAACTGTTTTTT. It translates to CASSPGTPNEKLFF.

A word on this clonotype: At one of its ends the junction is not consistent with the germline gene, which may arise from a read error. The V gene is TRBV20-1, the J gene TRBJ2-5; D unclear. Germline CDR1 DFQATT, CDR2 SNEGSKA (reference sequence). The CDR3 consists of 14 residues. The CDR3, as DNA: TGCAGAGCTAGAGATGGGCAGAAAGAAGAGACCCAGTACTTC. Its protein product is CRARDGQKEETQYF.

The table lists this clonotype with a few counts. Given a much more abundant clone one base away, this may be a read error. The chain combines TRBV6-2 or TRBV6-3 with TRBJ2-7; no firm D call. Trimming left V 9 bases short and J 4 bases short, with 10 bases between. CDR3 length: 11 amino acids. Germline loops: CDR1 MNHEY, CDR2 SVGEGT. This CDR3 is CARPGRYEQYF. The CDR3 nucleotides read TGTGCCAGGCCCGGCAGATACGAGCAGTACTTC.

This clonotype was counted many times. Here the CDR3 reads CSARDHRGLIYEQYF. CDR3 coding DNA: TGCAGTGCTAGAGATCACAGGGGGCTGATCTACGAGCAGTACTTC. The chain couples TRBV20-1 to TRBJ2-7, with 9 bases lining up with TRBD1. The CDR3 loop spans 15 amino acids. From germline, CDR1 is DFQATT and CDR2 SNEGSKA (reference sequence). With V trimmed by 0 bases and J by 3 bases, 6 bases remained unmatched.

This clonotype was seen repeatedly, ten times or more. V and J are TRBV6-2 or TRBV6-3 and TRBJ2-7; tentatively, D is TRBD1 or TRBD2 (5 bases each). The germline V gene has CDR1 MNHEY and CDR2 SVGEGT. Trimming removed 6 bases at V and 6 bases at J, with 12 bases between. This CDR3 region has 12 residues. The CDR3: CASSNLGGEQYF. The DNA of the CDR3 is TGTGCCAGCAGCAATCTTGGGGGCGAGCAGTACTTC.

The V and J genes are TRBV6-6 and TRBJ2-5; 9 bases agree with TRBD2. Unmatched junction bases numbered 7, after V lost 5 bases and J lost 6 bases. The germline V gene encodes CDR1 MNHNY and CDR2 SVGAGI (reference sequence). The CDR3 is made up of 14 amino acids. CDR3 nucleotides: TGTGCCAGCAGTGAAATAGCGGGAGCTCAGACCCAGTACTTC. This sequence encodes CASSEIAGAQTQYF.

This chain uses TRBV20-1 with TRBJ2-5; a possible D gene is TRBD1 (5 bases). From germline, CDR1 is DFQATT and CDR2 SNEGSKA (reference sequence). The germline V and J ends were trimmed by 1 base and 5 bases, with 11 bases remaining between them. This CDR3 is 13 amino acids long. CDR3 sequence (DNA): TGCAGTGCTAGAGTGGGGCTTGGGGAGACCCAGTACTTC. Its translation is CSARVGLGETQYF.